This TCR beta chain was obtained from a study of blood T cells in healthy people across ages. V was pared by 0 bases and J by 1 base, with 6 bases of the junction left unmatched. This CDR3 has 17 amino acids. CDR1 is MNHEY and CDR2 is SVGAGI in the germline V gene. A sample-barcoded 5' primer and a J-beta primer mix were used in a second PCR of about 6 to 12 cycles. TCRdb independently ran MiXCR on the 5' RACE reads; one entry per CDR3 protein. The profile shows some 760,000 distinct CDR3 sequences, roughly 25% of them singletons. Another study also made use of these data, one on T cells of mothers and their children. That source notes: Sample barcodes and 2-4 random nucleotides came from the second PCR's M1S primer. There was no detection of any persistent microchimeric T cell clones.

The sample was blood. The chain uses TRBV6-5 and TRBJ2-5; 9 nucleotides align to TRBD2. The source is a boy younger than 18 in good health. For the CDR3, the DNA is TGTGCCAGCAGTTACTCCGAGACTAGCGGACTCCAAGAGACCCAGTACTTC. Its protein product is CASSYSETSGLQETQYF.